This T cell receptor beta chain originates from a study of Graves' ophthalmopathy and Graves' hyperthyroidism. Amplification from RNA transcripts yielded the TCR beta CDR3 regions. First-round RT-PCR used HTBI primers; second-round multiplex PCR followed. TCRdb re-analysed the multiplex PCR reads in MiXCR, keeping a single row per CDR3 protein. This repertoire shows about half a million distinct CDR3 sequences, about 15% found once; its top ten account for about 9.4%. Trimming removed 0 bases from V and 2 bases from J, with 13 bases in between. Germline loops: CDR1 GTSNPN, CDR2 SVGIG (reference sequence). CDR3 size: 16 residues. In its sample, this clonotype was seen many times.

J is TRBJ2-2 and V is TRBV30, with D possibly being TRBD1 (6 bases). The source material was blood. The sequence came from a woman aged 25 to 45 with Graves' ophthalmopathy. The CDR3 region has the DNA TGTGCCTGGAGTGTACAGGGACACACTAACACCGGGGAGCTGTTTTTT. Its translation: CAWSVQGHTNTGELFF.